This T cell receptor beta chain stems from a study of CD8 T cells in ankylosing spondylitis. The study's findings and limits: Ankylosing spondylitis blood appeared to be characterized by a TCR beta motif of 7 to 9 highly homologous variants.

Trimming at V came to 7 bases and at J to 5 bases, leaving 8 bases not matched to a gene. CDR1 is MNHEY and CDR2 is SVGEGT in the germline V gene. This CDR3 is 15 amino acids long. As to this clonotype: Its antigen is as yet unknown.

TCRdb itself ran the 5' RACE reads through MiXCR, one entry per CDR3 protein. The data show fewer than 500,000 distinct CDR3 sequences, roughly 25% seen once. Sequencing was done on a sample of blood, either unsorted or a sorted T cell fraction (not recorded which). The V and J genes are TRBV6-2 or TRBV6-3 and TRBJ1-5, with TRBD1 identical over 10 bases. This TCR was sampled from a male donor with ankylosing spondylitis. CDR3 loop: CASIRTGGSDQPQHF. CDR3 nucleotides: TGTGCCAGCATCAGGACAGGGGGAAGCGATCAGCCCCAGCATTTT.